The clone carrying this T cell receptor (beta chain) has at least ten counts. The sample is drawn from a study of patients and donors after allogeneic stem cell transplantation. TCRdb redid the calling of the RT-PCR reads with MiXCR, one entry per CDR3 protein. The table lists approximately 27,000 distinct CDR3 sequences, about 8% of them singletons, with around 50% in the top ten. Germline values: CDR1 MNHEY, CDR2 SVGAGI. Between the trimmed V and J ends, which lost 2 bases and 9 bases, there was a span of 14 bases. There are 14 residues in the CDR3. What was sequenced was blood, either unsorted or a sorted T cell fraction (not recorded which). The receptor was derived from a human donor who was either an allogeneic HSCT recipient or a stem cell or donor lymphocyte infusion donor (not recorded which). It is not recorded whose cells these are; they may come from a transplant donor. V gene TRBV6-5 combines with J gene TRBJ1-5, with a tentative D call TRBD1 (5 bases). The CDR3 DNA reads as TGTGCCAGCAGTTACGGCCAGGGTAAGGGGCCCCAGCATTTT. This sequence encodes CASSYGQGKGPQHF.